This TCR beta chain emerged from a study of T cell responses to AZD1222 COVID-19 vaccine. Study results and caveats: Per reports, nearly half of all spike-specific TCRs target regions that are unmutated in variants. It should be noted that donors were predominantly white British and more often female, and clonal diversity was possibly underestimated.

Analysis merged second doses at about 4 or about 12 weeks. Looked up from germline, CDR1 is SGDLS and CDR2 is YYNGEE. V gave up 0 bases and J gave up 0 bases, with 8 bases separating them. The CDR3 has 15 amino acids. The table came from immunoSEQ multiplex PCR; TCRdb's copy has only in-frame clones and leaves some out. The table records 130,000 to 150,000 clones, around 90% of them present only once. As to this clone: Its antigen is unknown.

The chain has TRBV9 and TRBJ2-3; D is uncertain. The material was peripheral blood, obtained 28 days after the second AZD1222 dose. The receptor comes from an adult who received the AZD1222 COVID-19 vaccine. Here the CDR3 reads CASSVDTYSTDTQYF. The CDR3 nucleotides are TGTGCCAGCAGCGTAGATACGTATAGCACAGATACGCAGTATTTT. The whole variable domain, remainder taken from reference TRBV9 and TRBJ2-3, is DSGVTQTPKHLITATGQRVTLRCSPRSGDLSVYWYQQSLDQGLQFLIQYYNGEERAKGNILERFSAQQFPDLHSELNLSSLELGDSALYFCASSVDTYSTDTQYFGPGTRLTVL.